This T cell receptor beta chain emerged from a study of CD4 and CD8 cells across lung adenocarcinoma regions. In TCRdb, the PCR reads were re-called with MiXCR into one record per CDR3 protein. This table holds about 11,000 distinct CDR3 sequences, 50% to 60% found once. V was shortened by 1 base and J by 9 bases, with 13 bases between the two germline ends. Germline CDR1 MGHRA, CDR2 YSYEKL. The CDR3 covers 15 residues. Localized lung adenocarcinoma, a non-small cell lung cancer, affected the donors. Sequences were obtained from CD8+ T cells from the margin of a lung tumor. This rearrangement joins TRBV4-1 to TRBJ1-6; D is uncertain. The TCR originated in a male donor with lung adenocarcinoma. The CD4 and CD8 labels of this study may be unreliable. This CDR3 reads CASSQGPQLGSPLHF. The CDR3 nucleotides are TGCGCCAGCAGCCAAGGGCCCCAATTGGGTTCACCCCTCCACTTT.